This TCR beta chain was sequenced in a study of blood T cell repertoires in COVID-19. Looking at the study overall: Sample material is recorded as cDNA or gDNA derived from T cells, B-cell-depleted T cells, or PBMCs.

Data came from immunoSEQ multiplex PCR; TCRdb stores just in-frame clones and leaves some out. The table records roughly 440,000 clones, more than 70% of them present only once. V lost 5 bases, J lost 3 bases, and 14 bases lay in between. The CDR3 extends over 14 amino acids. Germline V gene lookup returns CDR1 SNHLY and CDR2 FYNNEI. One Seattle source followed patients from active infection through their disease course. The sequence came from a woman between 45 and 65 years old with COVID-19, enrolled during active disease. This chain joins TRBV2 and TRBJ2-7; TRBD1 is a possible D gene (6 bases). The sample consisted of peripheral blood. In DNA, the CDR3 is TGTGCCAGCAGTTATCCGGGACAAAACTACGAGCAGTACTTC. Translated, it gives CASSYPGQNYEQYF.